These 21 T cell receptor beta chains came from one sample sequenced in a study of regulatory T cells in long-lasting Graves disease. Construction of TCR beta libraries relied on iRepertoire HTBI primers and on Arm-PCR targeting CDR3 regions. MiXCR, run by TCRdb on the multiplex PCR reads, gives a single entry per CDR3 protein. The sample lists a few hundred thousand distinct CDR3 sequences, around 21% occurring once. Time point indicated: persistent/refractory GD, antithyroid drugs over 5 years with positive TRAb. There was RNA extracted from PBMCs, and the TCR library was made from it. The sequencing used peripheral blood mononuclear cells (PBMCs), collected when the disease was refractory, from a patient treated with antithyroid drugs. The receptor source for this set is a female donor with Graves disease.

The chain uses TRBV5-1 and TRBJ2-2; unclear D gene. Germline lookup yields CDR1 SGHRS and CDR2 YFSETQ. V was pared by 4 bases and J by 6 bases, with 13 bases between. The CDR3 has 14 residues. The CDR3 coding sequence is TGCGCCAGCAGCATTGGCTCTGGGGCCGGGGAGCTGTTTTTT. Translation: CASSIGSGAGELFF.

This clonotype was picked up a small number of times. The rearrangement joins TRBV11-2 to TRBJ2-1, with TRBD2 matching over 7 bases. The germline CDR1 and CDR2 sequences are SGHAT and FQNNGV. J gave up 5 bases and V 7 bases, and 11 bases lay outside the gene matches. The CDR3 spans 15 residues. CDR3 region: CASIPGRGTHNEQFF. CDR3 bases: TGTGCCAGCATTCCGGGGCGGGGGACCCACAATGAGCAGTTCTTC.

This clonotype was found a few times. The chain combines TRBV20-1 with TRBJ1-3, with D possibly being TRBD1 (5 bases). Germline V gene sequence: CDR1 DFQATT, CDR2 SNEGSKA (reference sequence). CDR3 size: 17 residues. Trimming took off 0 bases at V and 0 bases at J, with 15 bases between the two ends. CDR3 residues: CSARDGLREFSGNTIYF. The DNA of the CDR3 is TGCAGTGCTAGAGATGGGCTCAGGGAATTCTCTGGAAACACCATATATTTT.

The sample holds a few counts of this clonotype. The V gene is TRBV19, the J gene TRBJ1-2; D not resolved. Germline CDR1 is LNHDA and CDR2 is SQIVND (reference sequence). The CDR3 consists of 14 residues. V lost 7 bases and J 0 bases, leaving 12 bases between the germline ends. The CDR3 nucleotides are TGTGCCAGTAAAGACGTGCCAGCTAACTATGGCTACACCTTC. Translating gives CASKDVPANYGYTF.

This clonotype was counted a few times. The chain recombines TRBV3-1 with TRBJ1-1; D gene ambiguous. V was cut by 1 base and J by 2 bases, with 8 bases left in between. Germline values: CDR1 LGHDT, CDR2 YNNKEL (reference sequence). The CDR3 covers 14 residues. For the CDR3, the DNA is TGTGCCAGCAGCCAAGTCGCAGTTAACACTGAAGCTTTCTTT. Protein product: CASSQVAVNTEAFF.

The chain couples TRBV11-2 to TRBJ2-1; TRBD2 might be the D (5 bases). Trimming removed 0 bases at V and 0 bases at J, with 9 bases between. Germline values: CDR1 SGHAT, CDR2 FQNNGV. The CDR3 extends over 16 amino acids. CDR3 nucleotide sequence: TGTGCCAGCAGCTTAGAATCTAGCCTCTCCTACAATGAGCAGTTCTTC. Protein product: CASSLESSLSYNEQFF.

In DNA, the CDR3 is TGTGCTAGTGGTTTCTCAGGGGACACTGAAGCTTTCTTT. This gives the protein CASGFSGDTEAFF. The chain is built from TRBV12-5 and TRBJ1-1; D is perhaps TRBD1 (6 bases). The V and J ends lost 3 bases and 3 bases respectively, with 8 bases between them. The CDR3 runs 13 residues. Germline CDR1 reads LGHNT; CDR2 reads FRNRAP.

V usage is TRBV5-1 and J usage is TRBJ2-2; D gene ambiguous. The CDR3 covers 16 residues. Per germline, CDR1 SGHRS and CDR2 YFSETQ. V dropped 5 bases and J dropped 0 bases, with 14 bases sitting between them. This chain's CDR3 is CASSPPSGSNTGELFF. For the CDR3, the DNA is TGCGCCAGCAGTCCTCCCTCCGGGTCGAACACCGGGGAGCTGTTTTTT.

As to this clonotype: Possible read error: a much larger clone is one base away. The chain uses TRBV6-1 and TRBJ1-1; D gene unclear. From germline, CDR1 is MNHNS and CDR2 SASEGT. This CDR3 has 11 residues. Trimming took off 5 bases at V and 9 bases at J, with 10 bases between the two ends. This chain's CDR3 is CASSLGPKAFF. CDR3 coding DNA: TGTGCCAGCAGTCTAGGCCCTAAAGCTTTCTTT.

The rearrangement uses TRBV5-1 and TRBJ1-6; a possible D gene is TRBD1 (5 bases). The CDR3 loop spans 15 amino acids. The germline gives CDR1 SGHRS, CDR2 YFSETQ. With 2 bases removed from V and 5 bases from J, the gap between germline ends came to 11 bases. CDR3 nucleotides: TGCGCCAGCAGCTTCAGGGACCCCGATAATTCACCCCTCCACTTT. Its translation: CASSFRDPDNSPLHF.

This clonotype was seen only a few times. This rearrangement joins TRBV6-2 or TRBV6-3 to TRBJ1-2; tentative D call: TRBD1 (5 bases). Trimming removed 7 bases at V and 5 bases at J, with 17 bases between. This CDR3 comprises 14 residues. The germline V gene has CDR1 MNHEY and CDR2 SVGEGT. The CDR3 nucleotides read TGTGCCAGCACCCCCTGGCAGGGTGCTTATGGCTACACCTTC. Its translation is CASTPWQGAYGYTF.

The rearrangement uses TRBV18 and TRBJ2-3; D call uncertain. This CDR3 contains 16 residues. Trimming removed 2 bases at V and 2 bases at J, with 14 bases between. The V gene's germline CDR1 is KGHSH and CDR2 LQKENI. CDR3 amino acids: CASSPNWAGSTDTQYF. DNA for the CDR3: TGTGCCAGCTCACCAAACTGGGCAGGATCCACAGATACGCAGTATTTT.

The rearrangement joins TRBV27 to TRBJ1-2; D gene unclear. Trimming took off 5 bases at V and 8 bases at J, with 12 bases between the two ends. The germline V gene encodes CDR1 MNHEY and CDR2 SMNVEV (reference sequence). The CDR3 contains 12 residues. The CDR3 reads CASSPSSGGYTF. As DNA, the CDR3 is TGTGCCAGCAGTCCCTCAAGCGGGGGCTACACCTTC.

This clonotype came up a few times. The chain has TRBV3-1 and TRBJ2-5, with TRBD1 matching 7 bases. Losses at the gene ends were 2 bases for V and 4 bases for J; bases not matched to a gene: 10. There are 16 residues in the CDR3. CDR1 and CDR2 from the germline V gene are LGHDT and YNNKEL (reference sequence). CDR3 DNA: TGTGCCAGCAGCCAATTGCGACAGGGAGACGGAGAGACCCAGTACTTC. Residues: CASSQLRQGDGETQYF.

The V call is TRBV14, the J call TRBJ1-2; D is unresolved. Germline assignment: CDR1 SGHDN and CDR2 FVKESK. V lost 3 bases, J lost 8 bases, and 16 bases lay in between. This CDR3 region has 14 residues. The CDR3 nucleotides read TGTGCCAGCAGCCAGCGAGGGTCGCTGGTCGGCTACACCTTC. Amino acids: CASSQRGSLVGYTF.

This sequence joins TRBV11-2 and TRBJ2-5; 9 bases agree with TRBD2. The CDR3 totals 15 residues. CDR1 is SGHAT and CDR2 is FQNNGV in the germline V gene. Losses at the gene ends were 4 bases for V and 2 bases for J; bases not matched to a gene: 5. The CDR3 DNA reads TGTGCCAGCAGCTGGTCTAGCGGGGTACAAGAGACCCAGTACTTC. The encoded protein is CASSWSSGVQETQYF.

In this sample, this clonotype turned up a few times. The V call is TRBV7-3, the J call TRBJ2-7; TRBD1 matches at 9 bases. CDR3 length: 14 amino acids. Per the germline V gene, CDR1 is SGHTA and CDR2 is FQGTGA. Losses at the gene ends were 5 bases for V and 1 base for J; bases not matched to a gene: 3. The CDR3 sequence: CASSPDRGSYEQYF. CDR3 coding DNA: TGTGCCAGCAGCCCTGACAGGGGGTCCTACGAGCAGTACTTC.

The rearrangement joins TRBV7-2 to TRBJ1-1; D is uncertain. There are 12 residues in the CDR3. V gave up 5 bases and J gave up 6 bases, with 10 bases separating them. CDR1 is SGHTA, CDR2 FQGNSA, per germline. The CDR3 nucleotides are TGTGCCAGCAGCCCCATTGGGCCTGAAGCTTTCTTT. As protein: CASSPIGPEAFF.

Ten or more counts support this clonotype. The V gene is TRBV2, the J gene TRBJ1-5; tentative D call: TRBD1 (5 bases). CDR1 and CDR2 from the germline V gene are SNHLY and FYNNEI. With 7 bases removed from V and 7 bases from J, the gap between germline ends came to 14 bases. CDR3 length: 13 residues. The CDR3 is CASMSGEEQPQHF. CDR3 coding DNA: TGTGCCAGCATGTCGGGGGAGGAACAGCCCCAGCATTTT.

This rearrangement joins TRBV29-1 to TRBJ1-2; perhaps TRBD1 as D (5 bases). The CDR3 totals 13 residues. Germline CDR1 SQVTM, CDR2 ANQGSEA. V lost 6 bases to trimming and J lost 8 bases, with 19 bases between them. CDR3 in DNA: TGCAGCGTGGGTTCAGGGAGTCGAGGGGGCTACACCTTC. It specifies CSVGSGSRGGYTF.

V and J are TRBV6-2 or TRBV6-3 and TRBJ2-3, with no clear D. CDR3 length equals 14 residues. CDR1 and CDR2 from the germline V gene are MNHEY and SVGEGT. Trimming removed 3 bases from V and 4 bases from J, with 11 bases in between. CDR3 loop: CASSYLRPSDTQYF. For the CDR3, the DNA is TGTGCCAGCAGTTATCTACGTCCTTCAGATACGCAGTATTTT.